The 10 T cell receptor beta chains below were found in one sample sequenced in a study of glioma-infiltrating T cells. Amplification of TCR alpha and beta CDR3 regions from RNA used iRepertoire nested multiplex PCR. TCRdb re-analysed the multiplex PCR reads in MiXCR, keeping a single row per CDR3 protein. This table holds fewer than 250,000 distinct CDR3 sequences, around 32% found once. The sequencing input was glioma tissue, nonneoplastic brain tissue, or PBMCs (not recorded which). The origin of the receptors is a human donor with low-grade glioma or glioblastoma, undergoing nonglioma brain surgery, or in good health (not recorded which).

On this clonotype itself: A read error may be the cause here, since a much bigger clone is one base away. The chain joins TRBV28 to TRBJ2-5, with D possibly matching TRBD1 (5 bases). CDR1 is MDHEN and CDR2 is SYDVKM in the germline V gene. V was pared by 7 bases and J by 1 base, with 10 bases between. There are 13 residues in the CDR3. CDR3 DNA sequence: TGTGCCAGCATAAAAGGGGCCCAAGAGACCCAGTACTTC. Its translation is CASIKGAQETQYF.

There are many counts of this clonotype. The chain uses TRBV20-1 and TRBJ1-4; D might be TRBD1 (5 bases). This CDR3 is built from 15 residues. The germline V gene encodes CDR1 DFQATT and CDR2 SNEGSKA (reference sequence). Deletions cut 6 bases from V and 6 bases from J, with 20 bases between. CDR3 protein: CSAHRAETAHEKLFF. The CDR3 DNA is TGCAGTGCCCACCGGGCCGAGACAGCGCATGAAAAACTGTTTTTT.

Remarks on this clonotype: A read error is possible here, since a much larger clone lies one base away. The chain uses TRBV4-1 and TRBJ2-1; 8 nucleotides align to TRBD2. V shed 2 bases, J shed 5 bases, and the junction held 11 bases outside the gene matches. CDR3 length: 17 residues. Per germline, CDR1 MGHRA and CDR2 YSYEKL. CDR3 nucleotide sequence: TGCGCCAGCAGCCAACTAACCGGGACTAGGGTAAACAATGAGCAGTTCTTC. This translates into CASSQLTGTRVNNEQFF.

V gene TRBV18 combines with J gene TRBJ2-1; 9 bases line up with TRBD2. CDR3 length: 16 residues. The germline V gene has CDR1 KGHSH and CDR2 LQKENI. J was trimmed by 2 bases and V by 6 bases; bases with no gene match: 8. This CDR3 is CASSPLVAGAYNEQFF. The CDR3 DNA reads as TGTGCCAGCTCCCCGTTGGTAGCGGGGGCCTACAATGAGCAGTTCTTC. Combining the CDR3 with reference TRBV18 and TRBJ2-1 gives the whole variable domain NAGVMQNPRHLVRRRGQEARLRCSPMKGHSHVYWYRQLPEEGLKFMVYLQKENIIDESGMPKERFSAEFPKEGPSILRIQQVVRGDSAAYFCASSPLVAGAYNEQFFGPGTRLTVL.

This clonotype came up many times. The chain carries TRBV28 and TRBJ2-7, with 10 positions matching TRBD2. This CDR3 has 15 residues. The germline V gene encodes CDR1 MDHEN and CDR2 SYDVKM. The trim removed 7 bases at V and 5 bases at J, leaving 11 bases unmatched. Written as DNA, the CDR3 is TGTGCCAGCACCCTTCGGGCTAGCGGGAGCGACGAGCAGTACTTC. Translation: CASTLRASGSDEQYF.

The table lists this clonotype with many counts. The chain has TRBV6-5 and TRBJ2-7; 7 positions match TRBD1. The ends lost 0 bases at V and 3 bases at J; junction bases unmatched: 2. The CDR3 length is 14 residues. CDR1 and CDR2 (germline): MNHEY, SVGAGI. CDR3 sequence: CASSYSGQIYEQYF. For the CDR3, the DNA is TGTGCCAGCAGTTACTCGGGACAGATCTACGAGCAGTACTTC.

This clonotype occurred many times. J is TRBJ2-2 and V is TRBV7-2; D possibly corresponds to TRBD2 (6 bases). The CDR3 sequence is 12 residues long. Trimming left V 6 bases short and J 9 bases short, with 11 bases between. Germline assignment: CDR1 SGHTA and CDR2 FQGNSA. CDR3 region: CASRQAGRELFF. CDR3 sequence (DNA): TGTGCCAGCAGGCAGGCGGGGAGGGAGCTGTTTTTT.

Of note for this clonotype: It is likely a read error, because the conserved phenylalanine at the end of the CDR3 is missing. The gene calls are TRBV7-9 and TRBJ2-5; D is ambiguous. This CDR3 is 12 amino acids long. Germline V gene lookup returns CDR1 SEHNR and CDR2 FQNEAQ (reference sequence). In DNA, the CDR3 is TGTGCCATCAGCACCCGACTGGGGACCCAGTACTTA. This sequence encodes CAISTRLGTQYL.

As regards this clonotype: A junction end diverges from the germline sequence, so it may reflect a read error. The CDR3 is CANSDSRTDTQYF. In DNA form, the CDR3 reads TGTGCCAACAGTGACAGTCGCACAGATACGCAGTATTTT. This chain uses TRBV27 with TRBJ2-3; D may be TRBD1 (5 bases). This CDR3 comprises 13 residues. Germline CDR1 is MNHEY and CDR2 is SMNVEV (reference sequence).

Only one count was recorded for this clonotype. A read error may be the cause here, since a much bigger clone is one base away. The genes are TRBV7-9 and TRBJ2-7; 7 bases agree with TRBD1. Germline values: CDR1 SEHNR, CDR2 FQNEAQ (reference sequence). CDR3 size: 14 residues. CDR3 in DNA: TGTACCAGCAGCACGAGGGACAGAGCCTACGAGCAGTACTTC. It encodes CTSSTRDRAYEQYF. Full variable domain (missing parts from reference TRBV7-9 and TRBJ2-7): DTGVSQNPRHKITKRGQNVTFRCDPISEHNRLYWYRQTLGQGPEFLTYFQNEAQLEKSRLLSDRFSAERPKGSFSTLEIQRTEQGDSAMYLCTSSTRDRAYEQYFGPGTRLTVT.